This T cell receptor (beta chain) was sequenced for a study of graft-versus-host responses after intestinal transplantation. Overall study: Anti-thymocyte globulin served as induction for all recipients, who then took tacrolimus and steroids for about three years.

With respect to this clone: Its antigen is as yet unknown.

Study-level findings and limits: Recipient marrow showed GvH clones, some seen first in ileum or blood. Early post-transplant HvG declines were associated with peak circulating GvH clone levels. Where graft-donor T cell macrochimerism was present, patients had high graft-versus-host to host-versus-graft clonal ratios in allografts.

The assay was immunoSEQ multiplex PCR, and TCRdb's table has in-frame clones only and misses some. The sample carries roughly 90,000 clones, less than 90% recorded once. V was pared by 0 bases and J by 1 base, with 10 bases between. The V gene's germline CDR1 is GTSNPN and CDR2 SVGIG (reference sequence). This CDR3 comprises 14 residues. This TCR came from a human donor who was the organ donor for an intestinal transplant. The chain is built from TRBV30 and TRBJ2-7, with a weak D call TRBD2 (7 bases). This specimen consisted of unstimulated CD4+ T cells sorted from spleen or lymph node cells, obtained before transplant. CDR3 sequence (DNA): TGTGCCTGGAGTGTCGGGGGGCCATCCTACGAGCAGTACTTC. It codes for CAWSVGGPSYEQYF. Full variable domain (rest looked up from reference TRBV30 and TRBJ2-7): SQTIHQWPATLVQPVGSPLSLECTVEGTSNPNLYWYRQAAGRGLQLLFYSVGIGQISSEVPQNLSASRPQDRQFILSSKKLLLSDSGFYLCAWSVGGPSYEQYFGPGTRLTVT.